The present entry profiles one TCR beta chain with its context. Its antigen is unidentified. The data derive from a study of Graves' ophthalmopathy and Graves' hyperthyroidism. Whole-study context: The study drew peripheral blood at initial diagnosis, before any treatment. Study-level findings and limits: In blood, most expanded thyroid clonotypes above 0.001 frequency were also detected. Sensitivity of under 71% and specificity of less than 75% were achieved by the model that predicted ophthalmopathy progression.

Amplifying from RNA transcripts, the study obtained TCR beta CDR3 regions. A first-round RT-PCR used HTBI primers, followed by a second-round multiplex PCR. TCRdb itself ran the multiplex PCR reads through MiXCR, one entry per CDR3 protein. Of about 660,000 distinct CDR3 sequences detected, over 40% appear once; the ten largest clones hold under 3.5%. In donors with ophthalmopathy, activity was moderate-to-severe, with CAS ≥3, NOSPECS ≥4 and duration under 3 months. This TCR was recovered from an adult man with Graves' ophthalmopathy. Sequenced input: peripheral blood.

CDR3: CASSLIPPGHRAYGYTF. CDR3 DNA sequence: TGTGCCAGCAGTTTAATCCCCCCGGGACACCGGGCCTATGGCTACACCTTC. This chain links TRBV12-3 or TRBV12-4 with TRBJ1-2; perhaps TRBD1 as D (6 bases). The CDR3 extends over 17 amino acids. V lost 2 bases and J 4 bases, leaving 20 bases between the germline ends.